Given below is one TCR beta chain in context. The sample originates from a study of T cells after yellow fever vaccination. Study-level points and caveats: CD4 and CD8 compartments shared a small share of clonotypes, likely from convergent recombination.

A process of 5'RACE template switching, which added a universal primer site and UMIs, was used to make TCR cDNA. One entry per CDR3 protein results from TCRdb running MiXCR on the 5' RACE reads. This sample has under 55,000 distinct CDR3 sequences, with 6.6% found just once. V shed 9 bases, J shed 5 bases, and the junction held 13 bases outside the gene matches. This CDR3 is 14 amino acids long. The genes are TRBV5-3 and TRBJ2-5, with 7 bases that match TRBD1. TRBV5-3 is designated an ORF whose function remains uncertain. The clonotype originates from a man between 18 and 29 years old who received the YFV17D yellow fever vaccine. The specimen comprised CD8+ T cells not binding an NS4B(214-222) dextramer, sorted from PBMCs, sampled around 45 days after the first yellow fever vaccination. The chain's CDR3 is CAMSPGRGYETQYF. The CDR3 DNA reads TGTGCCATGAGCCCGGGCAGGGGGTATGAGACCCAGTACTTC.